The 17 T cell receptor beta chains below all came from one sample that was sequenced in a study of shared clonotypes between healthy human individuals. Profiled with immunoSEQ multiplex PCR; TCRdb holds only in-frame clones, not every one. The sample has about 2.4 million clones, 93% seen once. The sample taken for sequencing was naive CD4+ T cells from PBMCs. Subset indicated: CD45RA+ positively selected. Source of these receptors: a man between 18 and 35 years old in good health. Some clones in this sample may be carry-over from other donors' samples.

This clone was seen only once. V and J are TRBV4-1 and TRBJ2-1, with TRBD1 matching over 7 bases. The CDR3 totals 15 residues. The V and J ends lost 2 bases and 7 bases, in that order; junction bases with no gene match: 8. The V gene's germline CDR1 is MGHRA and CDR2 YSYEKL. CDR3 in DNA: TGCGCCAGCAGCCAAACGGACAGGTTGAGAAATGAGCAGTTCTTC. It specifies CASSQTDRLRNEQFF.

The rearrangement uses TRBV7-2 and TRBJ2-2; D perhaps matches TRBD1 (6 bases). Trimming stripped 7 bases from V and 4 bases from J, with 13 bases between. The CDR3 consists of 14 residues. Germline-derived CDR1 and CDR2 are SGHTA and FQGNSA. The CDR3 nucleotides read TGTGCCAGCACCGGTCGCAGGGGCACCGGGGAGCTGTTTTTT. This encodes CASTGRRGTGELFF.

The chain carries TRBV7-2 and TRBJ2-1, with TRBD2 as a possible D gene (5 bases). There are 15 residues in the CDR3. V dropped 5 bases and J dropped 4 bases, with 15 bases sitting between them. Germline-derived CDR1 and CDR2 are SGHTA and FQGNSA. For the CDR3, the DNA is TGTGCCAGCAGCCCCCCGGGGTCAGTATACAATGAGCAGTTCTTC. Translated: CASSPPGSVYNEQFF.

The J gene is TRBJ1-1, the V gene TRBV4-2; D is uncertain. The V gene lost 3 bases and the J gene lost 5 bases, with 10 bases spanning the gap. The CDR3 covers 13 residues. Germline lookup yields CDR1 LGHNA and CDR2 YNFKEQ. The CDR3 sequence: CASSQEERTEAFF. For the CDR3, the DNA is TGTGCCAGCAGCCAGGAGGAGCGGACTGAAGCTTTCTTT.

CDR3 sequence (DNA): TGTGCCAGCAGCTTCGAATCGAACTCTGGAAACACCATATATTTT. Protein product: CASSFESNSGNTIYF. J is TRBJ1-3 and V is TRBV9; D is ambiguous. The V gene lost 4 bases and the J gene lost 0 bases, with 11 bases spanning the gap. There are 15 residues in the CDR3. Germline assignment: CDR1 SGDLS and CDR2 YYNGEE.

The chain links TRBV2 to TRBJ2-3; no definite D call. CDR3 length equals 10 residues. Trimming took off 8 bases at V and 8 bases at J, with 8 bases between the two ends. CDR1 and CDR2 from the germline V gene are SNHLY and FYNNEI. The CDR3 DNA is TGTGCCAGCCGGTTGGCTACGCAGTATTTT. Translation gives CASRLATQYF.

CDR3 nucleotides: TGTGCCAGCAGTCTGCCAGGGACAGGGGGCAGTGGCTACACCTTC. Translation: CASSLPGTGGSGYTF. This sequence joins TRBV28 and TRBJ1-2; 12 nucleotides align to TRBD1. Trimming at V came to 5 bases and at J to 7 bases, leaving 8 bases not matched to a gene. Germline V lookup: CDR1 MDHEN, CDR2 SYDVKM. The CDR3 spans 15 residues.

The CDR3 loop reads CASSWGQGGYEQYF. The CDR3 DNA follows: TGCGCCAGCAGCTGGGGACAGGGGGGCTACGAGCAGTACTTC. This chain uses TRBV5-1 with TRBJ2-7, with 11 bases lining up with TRBD1. The ends lost 3 bases at V and 3 bases at J; junction bases unmatched: 2. The CDR3 covers 14 residues. CDR1 is SGHRS and CDR2 is YFSETQ in the germline V gene.

This chain uses TRBV21-1 with TRBJ1-5; the DNA was not used to check the table's D call, TRBD1. TRBV21-1 is flagged as a pseudogene. This CDR3 region has 13 residues. CDR3 residues: CASTGTGNQPQHF. DNA of the CDR3: TGTGCCAGCACAGGGACAGGCAATCAGCCCCAGCATTTT.

The chain is built from TRBV7-2 and TRBJ2-1, with D perhaps matching TRBD1 or TRBD2 (5 bases each). The germline V gene encodes CDR1 SGHTA and CDR2 FQGNSA. Deletions cut 1 base from V and 2 bases from J, with 12 bases between. This CDR3 comprises 16 residues. As DNA, the CDR3 is TGTGCCAGCAGCTTAGTGTCGGGGCGGGCCTACAATGAGCAGTTCTTC. Its translation: CASSLVSGRAYNEQFF.

The CDR3 protein is CASSLVIQGIYTEAFF. Written as DNA, the CDR3 is TGTGCCAGCAGCTTAGTGATACAGGGGATATACACTGAAGCTTTCTTT. The gene calls are TRBV13 and TRBJ1-1; 7 nucleotides agree with TRBD1. CDR3 length: 16 amino acids. The germline V gene has CDR1 PRHDT and CDR2 FYEKMQ (reference sequence). After removal of 1 base from V and 3 bases from J, the junction contained 8 bases not matched to a gene.

The V call is TRBV2, the J call TRBJ1-1; no reliable D call. CDR3 length equals 14 residues. CDR1 SNHLY and CDR2 FYNNEI come from the germline V gene. The V gene lost 3 bases and the J gene lost 3 bases, with 11 bases spanning the gap. CDR3 loop: CASSDRAAYTEAFF. The CDR3 DNA sequence: TGTGCCAGCAGTGACCGGGCAGCCTACACTGAAGCTTTCTTT.

The chain links TRBV27 to TRBJ2-7, with 8 bases that match TRBD1. Germline V gene data show CDR1 as MNHEY and CDR2 as SMNVEV (reference sequence). This CDR3 contains 15 residues. V lost 8 bases, J lost 5 bases, and 14 bases stayed unmatched. The CDR3 DNA reads TGTGCCAGCTTTAGCCCCAAGACAGGGGCCCACGAGCAGTACTTC. Protein sequence: CASFSPKTGAHEQYF.

V usage is TRBV7-9 and J usage is TRBJ2-1; 7 nucleotides match TRBD2. This CDR3 comprises 15 residues. Germline V lookup: CDR1 SEHNR, CDR2 FQNEAQ (reference sequence). V shed 11 bases, J shed 5 bases, and the junction held 15 bases outside the gene matches. The CDR3 spells CALGWGRAIDNEQFF. CDR3 sequence (DNA): TGTGCCCTCGGGTGGGGGAGGGCCATAGACAATGAGCAGTTCTTC.

The chain is built from TRBV5-4 and TRBJ1-1; D ambiguous. The CDR3 is 13 amino acids. CDR1 is SGHNT, CDR2 YYREEE, per germline (reference sequence). V lost 1 base, J lost 1 base, and 5 bases lay in between. CDR3 residues: CASSLPENTEAFF. In DNA form, the CDR3 reads TGTGCCAGCAGCTTGCCCGAGAACACTGAAGCTTTCTTT.

In the case of this clone: Other DNA sequences within the sample encode an identical CDR3. The chain joins TRBV7-3 to TRBJ2-1; the D is unclear. The CDR3 runs to 15 residues. Germline assignment: CDR1 SGHTA and CDR2 FQGTGA. V was clipped by 2 bases and J by 0 bases, with 8 bases between them. CDR3 sequence: CASSLLGSSYNEQFF. The CDR3, as DNA: TGTGCCAGCAGCTTACTCGGTAGCTCCTACAATGAGCAGTTCTTC.

The gene calls are TRBV28 and TRBJ2-7, with D uncertain. Trimming removed 1 base from V and 0 bases from J, with 10 bases in between. Germline loops: CDR1 MDHEN, CDR2 SYDVKM. The CDR3 spans 15 residues. CDR3: CASSLSGGISYEQYF. In nucleotides, the CDR3 is TGTGCCAGCAGTTTATCGGGCGGAATCTCCTACGAGCAGTACTTC.